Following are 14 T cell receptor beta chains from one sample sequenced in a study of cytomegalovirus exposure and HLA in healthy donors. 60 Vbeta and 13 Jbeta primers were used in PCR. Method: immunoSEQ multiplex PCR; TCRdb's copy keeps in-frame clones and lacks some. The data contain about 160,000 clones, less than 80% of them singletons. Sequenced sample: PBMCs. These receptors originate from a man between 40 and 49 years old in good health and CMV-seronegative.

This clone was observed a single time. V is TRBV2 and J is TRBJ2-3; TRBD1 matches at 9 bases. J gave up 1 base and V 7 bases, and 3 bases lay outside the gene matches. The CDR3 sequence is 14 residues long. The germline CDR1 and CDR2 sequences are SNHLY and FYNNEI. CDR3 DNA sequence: TGTGCCAGCACTCGGACAGGGGGCACAGATACGCAGTATTTT. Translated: CASTRTGGTDTQYF.

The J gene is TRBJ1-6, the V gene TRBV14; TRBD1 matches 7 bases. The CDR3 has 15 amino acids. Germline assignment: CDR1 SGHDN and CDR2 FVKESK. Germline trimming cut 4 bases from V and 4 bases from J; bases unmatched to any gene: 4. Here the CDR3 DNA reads TGTGCCAGCAGCCGAACAGGGGCGTATAATTCACCCCTCCACTTT. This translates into CASSRTGAYNSPLHF.

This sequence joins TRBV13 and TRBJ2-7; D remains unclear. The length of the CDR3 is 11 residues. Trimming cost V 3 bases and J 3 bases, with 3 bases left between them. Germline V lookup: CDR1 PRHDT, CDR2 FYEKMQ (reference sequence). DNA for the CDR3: TGTGCCAGCAGCTTCGGCTACGAGCAGTACTTC. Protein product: CASSFGYEQYF.

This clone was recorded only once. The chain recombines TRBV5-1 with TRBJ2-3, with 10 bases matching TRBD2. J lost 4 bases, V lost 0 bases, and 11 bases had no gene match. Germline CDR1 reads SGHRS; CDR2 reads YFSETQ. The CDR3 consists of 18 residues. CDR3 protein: CASSLESGGAGWSDTQYF. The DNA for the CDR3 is TGCGCCAGCAGCTTGGAGAGCGGGGGGGCCGGTTGGTCAGATACGCAGTATTTT.

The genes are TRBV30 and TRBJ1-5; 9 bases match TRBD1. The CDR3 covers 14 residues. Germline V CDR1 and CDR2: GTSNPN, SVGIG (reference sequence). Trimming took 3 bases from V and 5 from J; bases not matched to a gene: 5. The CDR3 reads CAWSGQGWDQPQHF. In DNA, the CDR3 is TGTGCCTGGAGCGGACAGGGGTGGGATCAGCCCCAGCATTTT.

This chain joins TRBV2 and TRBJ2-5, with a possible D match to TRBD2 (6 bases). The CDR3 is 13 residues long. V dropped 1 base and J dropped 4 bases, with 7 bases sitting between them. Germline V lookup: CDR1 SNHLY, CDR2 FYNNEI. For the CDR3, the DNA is TGTGCCAGCAGTGAAGTGGAGGGAGAGACCCAGTACTTC. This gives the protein CASSEVEGETQYF.

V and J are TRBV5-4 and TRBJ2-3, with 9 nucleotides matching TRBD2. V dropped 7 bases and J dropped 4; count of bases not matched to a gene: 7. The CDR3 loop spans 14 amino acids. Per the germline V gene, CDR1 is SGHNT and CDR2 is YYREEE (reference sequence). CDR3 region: CASAGAGGPDTQYF. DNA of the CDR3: TGTGCCAGCGCTGGGGCGGGGGGGCCAGATACGCAGTATTTT.

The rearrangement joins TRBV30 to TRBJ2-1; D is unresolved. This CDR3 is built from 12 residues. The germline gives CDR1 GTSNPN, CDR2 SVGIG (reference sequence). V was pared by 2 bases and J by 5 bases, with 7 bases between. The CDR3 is CAWSSGDNEQFF. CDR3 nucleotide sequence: TGTGCCTGGAGTTCTGGAGACAATGAGCAGTTCTTC.

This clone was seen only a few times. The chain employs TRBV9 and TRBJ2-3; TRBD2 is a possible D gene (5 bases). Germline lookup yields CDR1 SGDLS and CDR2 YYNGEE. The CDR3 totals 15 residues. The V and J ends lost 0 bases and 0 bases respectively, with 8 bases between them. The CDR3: CASSVDEGSTDTQYF. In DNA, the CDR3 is TGTGCCAGCAGCGTAGATGAGGGTAGCACAGATACGCAGTATTTT. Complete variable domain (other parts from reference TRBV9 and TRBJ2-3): DSGVTQTPKHLITATGQRVTLRCSPRSGDLSVYWYQQSLDQGLQFLIQYYNGEERAKGNILERFSAQQFPDLHSELNLSSLELGDSALYFCASSVDEGSTDTQYFGPGTRLTVL.

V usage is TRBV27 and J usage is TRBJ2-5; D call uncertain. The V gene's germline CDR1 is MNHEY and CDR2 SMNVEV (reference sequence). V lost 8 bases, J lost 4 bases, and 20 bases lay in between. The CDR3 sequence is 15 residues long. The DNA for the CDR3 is TGTGCCAGCTGCCCGGGTCTTAAAATGGGAGAGACCCAGTACTTC. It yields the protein CASCPGLKMGETQYF.

The CDR3: CASSPKTGTDNEQFF. The CDR3 region has the DNA TGTGCCAGCAGCCCAAAGACAGGGACTGACAATGAGCAGTTCTTC. V is TRBV9 and J is TRBJ2-1; tentative D call: TRBD1 (7 bases). CDR3 length: 15 residues. The ends were cut back, 4 bases at V and 5 bases at J, with 16 bases in the middle. Germline V CDR1 and CDR2: SGDLS, YYNGEE.

The DNA of the CDR3 is TGTGCCAGCAGTTTGTCTCACCGAGGGACCTACGAGCAGTACTTC. It translates to CASSLSHRGTYEQYF. This sequence joins TRBV6-5 and TRBJ2-7; D might be TRBD2 (5 bases). The CDR3 length is 15 residues. V shed 4 bases and J shed 2 bases, with 15 bases lying between them. Germline CDR1 and CDR2: MNHEY and SVGAGI.

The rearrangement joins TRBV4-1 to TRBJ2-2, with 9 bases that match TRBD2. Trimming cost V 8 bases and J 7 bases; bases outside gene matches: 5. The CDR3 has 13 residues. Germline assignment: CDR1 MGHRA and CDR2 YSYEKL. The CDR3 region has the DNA TGCGCCAGCCGGACTAGCGCGGACGGGGAGCTGTTTTTT. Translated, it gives CASRTSADGELFF.

As DNA, the CDR3 is TGTGCCAGCAGCGTAGAGGACAGGCGGGCCCATGGCTACACCTTC. Its protein is CASSVEDRRAHGYTF. The V gene is TRBV9, the J gene TRBJ1-2; 7 nucleotides agree with TRBD1. The trim removed 0 bases at V and 6 bases at J, leaving 8 bases unmatched. This CDR3 comprises 15 residues. Germline V gene data show CDR1 as SGDLS and CDR2 as YYNGEE.